Below, 20 T cell receptor beta chains from the same sample are listed, as sequenced in a study of blood T cell repertoires in COVID-19. Generated by immunoSEQ multiplex PCR, the TCRdb table keeps only in-frame clones and is missing some. The repertoire has about 53,000 clones, 65% to 80% of them found once; the top ten carry just under 15%. Sequencing was done on a sample of peripheral blood. These TCRs come from a human donor with active or convalescent COVID-19. The donor label of this sample is uncertain.

This clone has a handful of counts. The chain recombines TRBV11-3 with TRBJ2-1; 8 bases map to TRBD2. The length of the CDR3 is 16 residues. V lost 5 bases and J lost 3; bases outside the gene matches: 9. Germline V gene data show CDR1 as SGHNT and CDR2 as YENEEA. Here the CDR3 DNA reads TGTGCCAGCAGCCTCTCTCGGGCGGGAGGCTACAATGAGCAGTTCTTC. Translated: CASSLSRAGGYNEQFF. Combining the CDR3 with reference TRBV11-3 and TRBJ2-1 gives the whole variable domain EAGVVQSPRYKIIEKKQPVAFWCNPISGHNTLYWYLQNLGQGPELLIRYENEEAVDDSQLPKDRFSAERLKGVDSTLKIQPAELGDSAVYLCASSLSRAGGYNEQFFGPGTRLTVL.

V is TRBV5-1 and J is TRBJ2-3; D is possibly TRBD2 (6 bases). The germline V gene has CDR1 SGHRS and CDR2 YFSETQ. The CDR3 extends over 16 amino acids. V was pared by 0 bases and J by 0 bases, with 11 bases between. This CDR3 reads CASSLGAGRSTDTQYF. In nucleotides, the CDR3 is TGCGCCAGCAGCTTGGGGGCGGGAAGGAGCACAGATACGCAGTATTTT.

Comments on this clone: The sample holds other DNA sequences that translate to the same CDR3. The rearrangement uses TRBV7-2 and TRBJ2-7; 11 bases map to TRBD2. CDR1 is SGHTA and CDR2 is FQGNSA in the germline V gene. V shed 0 bases and J 4 bases; nucleotides not matched to a gene: 2. The CDR3 contains 15 residues. The CDR3 DNA reads TGTGCCAGCAGCTTAGCCGGGACTAGCGGATACGAGCAGTACTTC. Protein sequence: CASSLAGTSGYEQYF.

The chain links TRBV11-1 to TRBJ2-7; D might be TRBD1 (6 bases). Trimming left V 5 bases short and J 5 bases short, with 13 bases between. Germline V gives CDR1 SGHAT, CDR2 FQDESV (reference sequence). CDR3 length: 13 amino acids. CDR3 region: CASSPRAGDEQYF. In nucleotides, the CDR3 is TGTGCCAGCAGCCCCCGGGCAGGGGACGAGCAGTACTTC.

The rearrangement uses TRBV7-3 and TRBJ1-1; weak D call: TRBD1 (6 bases). The CDR3 totals 12 residues. V was trimmed by 5 bases and J by 4 bases, leaving 8 bases between them. The germline V gene encodes CDR1 SGHTA and CDR2 FQGTGA. CDR3 in amino acids: CASSEGGTEAFF. For the CDR3, the DNA is TGTGCCAGCAGCGAAGGGGGCACTGAAGCTTTCTTT.

The rearrangement joins TRBV6-5 to TRBJ1-6; D not certain. CDR3 length equals 11 residues. From germline, CDR1 is MNHEY and CDR2 SVGAGI. The V end lost 11 bases, the J end lost 9 bases, and 11 bases lay between the germline ends. The CDR3 reads CASAEVSPLHF. The CDR3 DNA reads as TGTGCCTCCGCCGAGGTTTCACCCCTCCACTTT.

The V call is TRBV30, the J call TRBJ1-6, with TRBD1 matching over 9 bases. J gave up 9 bases and V 4 bases, and 7 bases lay outside the gene matches. Germline V gene data show CDR1 as GTSNPN and CDR2 as SVGIG (reference sequence). This CDR3 is built from 14 residues. CDR3 region: CAWTLDRGGSPLHF. The CDR3 nucleotides are TGTGCCTGGACTCTGGACAGGGGAGGTTCACCCCTCCACTTT.

The V gene is TRBV24-1, the J gene TRBJ2-1; 13 bases are a match to TRBD2. The trim removed 4 bases at V and 9 bases at J, leaving 8 bases unmatched. Germline CDR1 reads KGHDR; CDR2 reads SFDVKD. The CDR3 extends over 16 amino acids. CDR3 protein: CATSDRGLAGESEQFF. CDR3 nucleotide sequence: TGTGCCACCAGTGACCGAGGACTAGCGGGGGAAAGTGAGCAGTTCTTC.

This chain's CDR3 is CASSYGQGEEKLFF. The DNA of the CDR3 is TGCGCCAGCAGCTATGGACAGGGCGAGGAAAAACTGTTTTTT. The J gene is TRBJ1-4, the V gene TRBV5-1; 8 nucleotides agree with TRBD1. Germline loops: CDR1 SGHRS, CDR2 YFSETQ. This CDR3 comprises 14 residues. The ends lost 3 bases at V and 8 bases at J; junction bases unmatched: 6. Based on the CDR3 plus reference TRBV5-1 and TRBJ1-4, the full variable domain is KAGVTQTPRYLIKTRGQQVTLSCSPISGHRSVSWYQQTPGQGLQFLFEYFSETQRNKGNFPGRFSGRQFSNSRSEMNVSTLELGDSALYLCASSYGQGEEKLFFGSGTQLSVL.

The chain employs TRBV20-1 and TRBJ1-1; no clear D gene. Trimming stripped 3 bases from V and 0 bases from J, with 8 bases between. The CDR3 covers 13 residues. Germline V lookup: CDR1 DFQATT, CDR2 SNEGSKA (reference sequence). CDR3 protein: CSASDNLNTEAFF. In nucleotides, the CDR3 is TGCAGTGCTAGTGACAATTTGAACACTGAAGCTTTCTTT.

The gene calls are TRBV7-9 and TRBJ1-2; D is unresolved. Germline assignment: CDR1 SEHNR and CDR2 FQNEAQ (reference sequence). V lost 3 bases and J lost 4, with 12 bases in between. The CDR3 is 14 residues long. CDR3 bases: TGTGCCAGCAGCTTCGCAGGCCACATCTATGGCTACACCTTC. Encoded protein: CASSFAGHIYGYTF. The whole variable domain, filled in from reference TRBV7-9 and TRBJ1-2, reads DTGVSQNPRHKITKRGQNVTFRCDPISEHNRLYWYRQTLGQGPEFLTYFQNEAQLEKSRLLSDRFSAERPKGSFSTLEIQRTEQGDSAMYLCASSFAGHIYGYTFGSGTRLTVV.

Points on this clone: One junction end disagrees with the germline gene, perhaps due to a read error. V usage is TRBV6-4 and J usage is TRBJ2-1; 9 bases fit TRBD2. Germline CDR1 and CDR2: MRHNA and SNTAGT. The CDR3 consists of 14 residues. CDR3 loop: CASRDFSGSNEQFF. The DNA of the CDR3 is TGTGCCAGCAGAGACTTTAGCGGGAGCAATGAGCAGTTCTTC.

The V and J genes are TRBV10-1 and TRBJ2-1, with 9 bases matching TRBD2. V was pared by 4 bases and J by 9 bases, with 4 bases of the junction left unmatched. The CDR3 loop spans 13 amino acids. The germline V gene encodes CDR1 WNHNN and CDR2 SYGVQD (reference sequence). The CDR3 sequence is CASSVGGRAEQFF. CDR3 DNA sequence: TGCGCCAGCAGTGTCGGCGGGAGGGCTGAGCAGTTCTTC.

The chain links TRBV3-1 (or the pseudogene TRBV3-2) to TRBJ1-6, with 8 bases that match TRBD1. Losses at the gene ends were 8 bases for V and 6 bases for J; bases not matched to a gene: 6. In germline, CDR1 is LGHDT, CDR2 YNNKEL (reference sequence). The CDR3 runs to 14 residues. The CDR3, as DNA: TGTGCCAGCGAAACACAGGGGGGTAATTCACCCCTCCACTTT. This codes for CASETQGGNSPLHF.

The V and J genes are TRBV5-6 and TRBJ2-7; D might be TRBD2 (7 bases). The CDR3 runs to 14 residues. V was cut by 2 bases and J by 2 bases, with 11 bases left in between. From germline, CDR1 is SGHDT and CDR2 YYEEEE. The CDR3 nucleotides are TGTGCCAGCAGCTTCGCGGGGGCCCCCTACGAGCAGTACTTC. It is translated as CASSFAGAPYEQYF.

The CDR3, as DNA: TGTGCCAGCTCAACAGACAGGGGGCCCCTCGGAAACACCATATATTTT. Translated: CASSTDRGPLGNTIYF. This chain links TRBV18 with TRBJ1-3; 10 bases are a match to TRBD1. The CDR3 is 16 amino acids. Trimming removed 5 bases from V and 4 bases from J; junction bases left unmatched: 8. Looked up from germline, CDR1 is KGHSH and CDR2 is LQKENI.

This clone has a count of ten or more. The CDR3 reads CASPSLRDRILGMNTEAFF. The CDR3 DNA reads TGTGCCAGTCCTTCGTTACGGGACAGGATTCTGGGGATGAACACTGAAGCTTTCTTT. The chain links TRBV28 to TRBJ1-1; TRBD1 matches at 8 bases. The V and J ends lost 9 bases and 0 bases, in that order; junction bases with no gene match: 21. CDR1 is MDHEN and CDR2 is SYDVKM in the germline V gene. CDR3 length: 19 residues.

This clone was seen a few times. The CDR3 DNA reads TGTGCCAGCAGTCTAGATAACGGGGAGCTGTTTTTT. Protein product: CASSLDNGELFF. The chain recombines TRBV12-3 or TRBV12-4 with TRBJ2-2; D remains ambiguous. Trimming shortened V by 5 bases and J by 7 bases, and 8 bases separated the two germline ends. The CDR3 contains 12 residues.

The V call is TRBV7-2, the J call TRBJ2-1, with 9 bases identical to TRBD1. Germline CDR1 is SGHTA and CDR2 is FQGNSA. This CDR3 spans 15 amino acids. V was clipped by 3 bases and J by 4 bases; unmatched bases: 4. The CDR3 region is CASSFGQGTYNEQFF. In DNA form, the CDR3 reads TGTGCCAGCAGCTTCGGACAGGGGACTTACAATGAGCAGTTCTTC.

This rearrangement joins TRBV7-9 to TRBJ1-5; 7 nucleotides line up with TRBD1. The germline V gene has CDR1 SEHNR and CDR2 FQNEAQ (reference sequence). The CDR3 length is 15 residues. V shed 3 bases and J 0 bases; nucleotides not matched to a gene: 2. CDR3 protein: CASSFTGDSNQPQHF. CDR3 coding DNA: TGTGCCAGCAGCTTTACAGGGGATAGCAATCAGCCCCAGCATTTT.